This T cell receptor (beta chain) came from a study of blood T cell repertoires in COVID-19 (dated by TCRdb to about 2020). Broadly, across the study: Samples from collaborators originated in the United States, Italy and Spain and spanned both the acute and convalescent phases of COVID-19. The material from the prospective study consisted of cDNA or gDNA derived from T cells, B-cell-depleted T cells, or PBMCs. Deeply sampled blood TCRbeta repertoires from subjects exposed to, actively infected with, or recovered from COVID-19 were included in the dataset. The repertoires were released in a freely available public database intended as a resource for research on the immune response to SARS-CoV-2. Samples came from the ongoing ImmuneRACE study (first 160 participants) plus 1,254 subjects from 6 global collaborators. Nearly every sample came with metadata listing a de-identified subject ID, COVID-19 status, age in years and sex. Where HLA class I and class II types were available, the types were taken from metadata supplied by the sample provider, not from assay-based typing.

From its cysteine to its phenylalanine, the CDR3 spans 12 amino acids. Left in the record is the CDR3 DNA by itself, 36 bases read in frame from the first base. V and J lose 6 bases and 8 bases, and a span of 11 bases separates them. For CDR1 and CDR2, the germline V gene (reference sequence) lists MNHEY and SMNVEV. A note on this clone: The specificity of this receptor is unknown. Base qualities are missing; no much larger clone stands one base away.

Broader findings and caveats from the paper: How much clinical and demographic metadata was included differed by source and by participant, and the metadata was provided uncurated.

One collaborating source in Seattle enrolled patients during active infection and followed them longitudinally through the course of disease. Collaborating institutions collected whole blood in K2EDTA tubes following their own protocols. Collaborator samples were shipped for TCRbeta analysis as frozen whole blood, isolated PBMCs, or DNA extracted from either sample type. The immunoSEQ Assay, a bias-controlled multiplex PCR, was used to amplify TCRbeta CDR3 regions from genomic DNA. As for the authors' bioinformatics: Within the assay, amplification of reference gene primers was used to estimate how many nucleated cells each sample contained. Sequence reads were collapsed and filtered to measure the absolute abundance of every unique TCRbeta CDR3 rearrangement. For each sample, productive Simpson clonality was calculated by taking the square root of Simpson's diversity index across productive rearrangements. TCRdb stores this immuneACCESS table with in-frame sequences only. Part of the clones is absent; in the studies checked, under half of the shortfall reflects unresolved V genes, and no reason is known for the rest. D and trimming were read from the DNA, whereas the V and J calls and clone size are those reported in that table. The sample has roughly 220,000 clones on record, around 83% of them singletons. 10% of the sample lies in the top ten.

The sequence is built from TRBV27 and TRBJ2-1; TRBD1 is perhaps the D gene, given 5 matching bases. This TCR derives from a woman aged 45 to 65 with COVID-19, enrolled during active disease. The sequencing input was peripheral blood. The sequenced DNA is TGTGCCAGCAGCCAGGGTTTTGATGAGCAGTTCTTC. Translation gives CASSQGFDEQFF.